Each of the 10 T cell receptor beta chains below was sequenced from the same sample in a study of breast tumors, draining lymph nodes, adjacent tissues. Samples came from axillary lymph nodes draining the breast cancer. One entry per CDR3 protein, called by TCRdb with MiXCR from the multiplex PCR reads. The sample records about 100,000 distinct CDR3 sequences, around 21% being singletons. Sequencing input: axillary lymph node tissue. These receptors all stem from a female donor with breast cancer. Some clones in this sample may be carry-over from other donors' samples.

This clonotype showed up many times. The J gene is TRBJ2-7, the V gene TRBV5-1, with 9 bases that match TRBD1. V was pared by 6 bases and J by 6 bases, with 10 bases of the junction left unmatched. The CDR3 loop spans 14 amino acids. The germline CDR1 and CDR2 sequences are SGHRS and YFSETQ. The CDR3 spells CASTQGQGASEQYF. The CDR3 region has the DNA TGCGCCAGCACGCAGGGACAGGGTGCATCCGAGCAGTACTTC. The complete variable domain, with remaining parts taken from reference TRBV5-1 and TRBJ2-7, reads KAGVTQTPRYLIKTRGQQVTLSCSPISGHRSVSWYQQTPGQGLQFLFEYFSETQRNKGNFPGRFSGRQFSNSRSEMNVSTLELGDSALYLCASTQGQGASEQYFGPGTRLTVT.

This clonotype was seen many times. This chain joins TRBV20-1 and TRBJ2-7; no clear D. V lost 1 base and J lost 7, with 14 bases in between. Looked up from germline, CDR1 is DFQATT and CDR2 is SNEGSKA (reference sequence). This CDR3 is built from 13 residues. CDR3 region: CSARVPPPREQYF. Here the CDR3 DNA reads TGCAGTGCTAGAGTGCCCCCCCCACGGGAGCAGTACTTC.

Points on this clonotype: It may be a read error: a sequence one base away is much more abundant. The chain couples TRBV5-1 to TRBJ2-7, with 10 positions matching TRBD1. From germline, CDR1 is SGHRS and CDR2 YFSETQ. The CDR3 runs 13 residues. CDR3 bases: TGCGCCAGCAGCTTAGGGACAGGGGACGAGCTGTACTTC. Translation: CASSLGTGDELYF.

Comments on this clonotype: This may arise from a read error, as a much more abundant clone is one base away. No conserved phenylalanine or tryptophan ends this CDR3, so it is likely a read error. The gene calls are TRBV5-1 and TRBJ2-1; the D is unclear. Trimming left V 2 bases short and J 6 bases short, with 9 bases between. CDR1 and CDR2 from the germline V gene are SGHRS and YFSETQ. The CDR3 has 13 residues. CDR3 sequence: CASSLQSRNEQFL. The DNA of the CDR3 is TGCGCCAGCAGCTTACAGTCCCGCAATGAGCAGTTCCTC.

This clonotype has only a few counts. The chain joins TRBV4-1 to TRBJ2-3; D gene ambiguous. Germline CDR1 MGHRA, CDR2 YSYEKL. CDR3 length: 17 residues. The ends were cut back, 3 bases at V and 0 bases at J, with 16 bases in the middle. The CDR3 here is CASSQGSEPHSTDTQYF. The CDR3 DNA is TGCGCCAGCAGCCAGGGCAGCGAACCCCATAGCACAGATACGCAGTATTTT.

This clonotype turned up a few times. V gene TRBV6-5 combines with J gene TRBJ2-1; D is possibly TRBD2 (6 bases). This CDR3 spans 13 amino acids. CDR1 MNHEY and CDR2 SVGAGI come from the germline V gene. The ends were cut back, 0 bases at V and 9 bases at J, with 9 bases in the middle. Written as DNA, the CDR3 is TGTGCCAGCAGTTACTCGGGGGGAGTTGAGCAGTTCTTC. It translates to CASSYSGGVEQFF.

This clonotype has at least ten counts. The chain couples TRBV7-3 to TRBJ2-3, with D maybe TRBD1 (5 bases). Trimming removed 6 bases at V and 0 bases at J, with 13 bases between. This CDR3 is 15 amino acids long. From germline, CDR1 is SGHTA and CDR2 FQGTGA. CDR3 DNA sequence: TGTGCCAGCAGTCAAGGGGAATTGAGCACAGATACGCAGTATTTT. Translation: CASSQGELSTDTQYF.

This clonotype showed up many times. The chain uses TRBV12-3 or TRBV12-4 and TRBJ2-7; maybe TRBD1 (5 bases). The V and J ends lost 6 bases and 4 bases respectively, with 13 bases between them. This CDR3 contains 13 residues. The CDR3 DNA is TGTGCCAGCAGGTCCCCAGGGTTTTACGAGCAGTACTTC. Its translation is CASRSPGFYEQYF.

This clonotype showed up many times. The V and J genes are TRBV7-8 and TRBJ2-3; D is unclear. Per germline, CDR1 SGHVS and CDR2 FQNEAQ. There are 14 residues in the CDR3. Deletions cut 7 bases from V and 0 bases from J, with 11 bases between. Here the CDR3 reads CASTLGGSTDTQYF. The DNA for the CDR3 is TGTGCCAGCACGCTAGGTGGCAGCACAGATACGCAGTATTTT.

This clonotype was counted at least ten times. J is TRBJ2-5 and V is TRBV15, with D possibly matching TRBD2 (7 bases). Germline CDR1 LNHNV, CDR2 YYDKDF (reference sequence). V lost 2 bases, J lost 4 bases, and 23 bases lay in between. The CDR3 covers 18 residues. For the CDR3, the DNA is TGTGCCACCAGCAGACTGTTGAGTGGGGGGGCCGCCGGAGAGACCCAGTACTTC. This encodes CATSRLLSGGAAGETQYF.